A selection of T cell receptor beta chains follows, all from one sample in a study of cytomegalovirus exposure and HLA in healthy donors. Using immunoSEQ multiplex PCR, the repertoire was profiled, and TCRdb retains in-frame clones only, with some absent. Of a few hundred thousand clones in the sample, 70% to 85% were seen once. Sequenced: PBMCs. These receptors originate from a girl aged 2 to 9 in good health and CMV-seronegative. CDR3s include the opening cysteine and the closing phenylalanine or tryptophan. The order of the fields is clone size, J gene, V gene, D gene, CDR3 DNA, CDR3 protein. A D gene is named only where the DNA matches it firmly. Part of the rows lack a size; the others show once, few, many or a class for expanded clones.

clone size: .; J gene: TRBJ2-1; V gene: TRBV27; D gene: TRBD2; CDR3 DNA: TGTGCCAGCAGTCCCCGTAGCGGGAGTTTTGAGCAGTTCTTC; CDR3 protein: CASSPRSGSFEQFF
clone size: .; J gene: TRBJ2-1; V gene: TRBV19; D gene: .; CDR3 DNA: TGTGCCAGTAATCTCGGCGGGGCCTACAATGAGCAGTTCTTC; CDR3 protein: CASNLGGAYNEQFF
clone size: .; J gene: TRBJ2-7; V gene: TRBV11-2; D gene: .; CDR3 DNA: TGTGCCAGCAGCTCGATAATGGGCTCCTACGAGCAGTACTTC; CDR3 protein: CASSSIMGSYEQYF
clone size: .; J gene: TRBJ2-1; V gene: TRBV5-1; D gene: TRBD1; CDR3 DNA: TGCGCCAGCAGCTTCGGACAGGGAACCGGAGAGCAGTTCTTC; CDR3 protein: CASSFGQGTGEQFF
clone size: .; J gene: TRBJ1-1; V gene: TRBV7-9; D gene: .; CDR3 DNA: TGTGCCAGCAGCTTAGACGGTAGAGACAGCTATGAAGCTTTCTTT; CDR3 protein: CASSLDGRDSYEAFF
clone size: few; J gene: TRBJ2-3; V gene: TRBV10-2; D gene: .; CDR3 DNA: TGCGCCAGCAAGGTAGCGGCTGGCACAGATACGCAGTATTTT; CDR3 protein: CASKVAAGTDTQYF
clone size: .; J gene: TRBJ1-5; V gene: TRBV5-1; D gene: TRBD1; CDR3 DNA: TGCGCCAGCAGCTTGGGGACAGGGGGCTCAGGACTCAATCAGCCCCAGCATTTT; CDR3 protein: CASSLGTGGSGLNQPQHF
clone size: once; J gene: TRBJ2-1; V gene: TRBV4-2; D gene: .; CDR3 DNA: TGTGCCAGCAGTCCACCTAGTGTTGATGAGCAGTTCTTC; CDR3 protein: CASSPPSVDEQFF
clone size: .; J gene: TRBJ2-1; V gene: TRBV30; D gene: .; CDR3 DNA: TGTGCCTGGAGTGTACCCTATGTCGGCGGGGGCCACAATGAGCAGTTCTTC; CDR3 protein: CAWSVPYVGGGHNEQFF
clone size: few; J gene: TRBJ2-1; V gene: TRBV7-9; D gene: .; CDR3 DNA: TGTGCCAGCAGCGTATCGGGGAACTACAATGAGCAGTTCTTC; CDR3 protein: CASSVSGNYNEQFF